Listed here are 13 T cell receptor beta chains from one sample, sequenced in a study of T-cell reconstitution after alpha-beta-depleted transplantation in children. Unique molecular identifiers were incorporated during preparation of the TCRbeta library. MiXCR, applied by TCRdb to the PCR reads, yields one record per CDR3 protein. This table has around 480,000 distinct CDR3 sequences, roughly 33% appearing once. The starting material was PBMCs from the stem cell graft donor, obtained from the stem cell graft. These receptors were collected from a human donor who donated a stem cell graft to a child with aplastic anemia.

This chain connects TRBV7-6 to TRBJ2-7; D is undetermined. V was shortened by 1 base and J by 2 bases, with 9 bases between the two germline ends. This CDR3 contains 14 residues. Germline CDR1 and CDR2: SGHVS and FNYEAQ. The CDR3 reads CASSLGADPYEQYF. The CDR3 DNA reads as TGTGCCAGCAGCTTAGGGGCAGACCCCTACGAGCAGTACTTC.

The chain combines TRBV3-1 with TRBJ2-5; possibly TRBD2 for D (5 bases). The germline V and J ends were trimmed by 4 bases and 3 bases, with 12 bases remaining between them. The CDR3 runs to 14 residues. Germline V gene lookup returns CDR1 LGHDT and CDR2 YNNKEL (reference sequence). This CDR3 is CASSPYEGEETQYF. The CDR3 region has the DNA TGTGCCAGCAGCCCGTACGAGGGAGAAGAGACCCAGTACTTC.

This sequence joins TRBV11-2 and TRBJ2-5; D gene ambiguous. This CDR3 comprises 15 residues. V was shortened by 8 bases and J by 2 bases, with 18 bases between the two germline ends. CDR1 is SGHAT, CDR2 FQNNGV, per germline. The CDR3 protein is CASGKGSTNQETQYF. CDR3 DNA: TGTGCCAGCGGAAAGGGTTCTACGAATCAAGAGACCCAGTACTTC.

The chain employs TRBV18 and TRBJ1-5; tentatively, D is TRBD1 (5 bases). Germline V gene data show CDR1 as KGHSH and CDR2 as LQKENI. Trimming left V 6 bases short and J 3 bases short, with 12 bases between. CDR3 size: 14 residues. CDR3 coding DNA: TGTGCCAGCTCGCAAGGGGTTACCAATCAGCCCCAGCATTTT. Encoded protein: CASSQGVTNQPQHF.

The chain recombines TRBV27 with TRBJ2-6; D may be TRBD1 (5 bases). CDR3 length: 17 residues. The germline CDR1 and CDR2 sequences are MNHEY and SMNVEV (reference sequence). The V and J ends lost 10 bases and 0 bases respectively, with 19 bases between them. The CDR3 reads CATYDSLGYSGANVLTF. The CDR3 DNA sequence: TGTGCCACATATGACAGCTTGGGGTACTCTGGGGCCAACGTCCTGACTTTC.

There are a few counts of this clonotype. The chain recombines TRBV7-2 with TRBJ1-3, with unresolved D. Trimming cost V 3 bases and J 0 bases, with 6 bases left between them. This CDR3 spans 14 amino acids. The germline gives CDR1 SGHTA, CDR2 FQGNSA. CDR3: CASSLGNSGNTIYF. In nucleotides, the CDR3 is TGTGCCAGCAGCTTGGGCAACTCTGGAAACACCATATATTTT.

The V and J genes are TRBV6-1 and TRBJ1-2; 8 bases fit TRBD1. CDR1 and CDR2 from the germline V gene are MNHNS and SASEGT. V shed 6 bases, J shed 8 bases, and the junction held 11 bases outside the gene matches. This CDR3 contains 14 residues. The CDR3 DNA reads as TGTGCCAGCAGCCGAGGGACAGGATTTTTGGGCTACACCTTC. Protein: CASSRGTGFLGYTF.

The chain uses TRBV12-3 or TRBV12-4 and TRBJ2-7; D is possibly TRBD2 (5 bases). V was clipped by 8 bases and J by 0 bases, with 14 bases between them. CDR3 length equals 14 residues. The CDR3 sequence is CASASSTSSYEQYV. As DNA, the CDR3 is TGTGCCAGCGCGTCTTCAACTAGCTCCTACGAGCAGTACGTC.

The V gene is TRBV19, the J gene TRBJ1-5; D unclear. The V end was cut by 5 bases, the J end by 6 bases, with 17 bases between. Germline assignment: CDR1 LNHDA and CDR2 SQIVND (reference sequence). There are 15 residues in the CDR3. The CDR3 DNA reads as TGTGCCAGTAGTTTGGAGATTCAGGTCGGTCAGCCCCAGCATTTT. It yields the protein CASSLEIQVGQPQHF.

This clonotype appeared many times. This sequence joins TRBV29-1 and TRBJ2-7; no clear D. The CDR3 extends over 11 amino acids. Per the germline V gene, CDR1 is SQVTM and CDR2 is ANQGSEA. V lost 4 bases to trimming and J lost 2 bases, with 6 bases between them. CDR3 in amino acids: CSVGQTYEQYF. CDR3 bases: TGCAGCGTTGGGCAGACCTACGAGCAGTACTTC.

The chain links TRBV5-1 to TRBJ2-3; D is unclear. This CDR3 is built from 13 residues. Per germline, CDR1 SGHRS and CDR2 YFSETQ. Trimming stripped 6 bases from V and 0 bases from J, with 8 bases between. CDR3 amino acids: CASTQPSTDTQYF. The CDR3, as DNA: TGCGCCAGCACCCAGCCTAGCACAGATACGCAGTATTTT.

This clonotype was observed a few times. CDR3 residues: CASGSNYEQYF. The DNA of the CDR3 is TGTGCCAGCGGTTCAAACTACGAGCAGTACTTC. The gene calls are TRBV12-3 or TRBV12-4 and TRBJ2-7; no clear D. This CDR3 is 11 amino acids long. V was pared by 8 bases and J by 3 bases, with 8 bases between.

In its sample, this clonotype was seen once. V and J are TRBV11-1 and TRBJ2-1; 7 bases map to TRBD2. J gave up 1 base and V 0 bases, and 9 bases lay outside the gene matches. Germline CDR1 and CDR2: SGHAT and FQDESV (reference sequence). This CDR3 spans 18 amino acids. CDR3 loop: CASSLALSAGVSYNEQFF. The CDR3 region has the DNA TGTGCCAGCAGCTTAGCGCTTTCGGCGGGAGTGTCCTACAATGAGCAGTTCTTC.